These T cell receptor beta chains were read from a single sample in a study of cytomegalovirus exposure and HLA in healthy donors. Measured with immunoSEQ multiplex PCR; TCRdb has only the in-frame clones, and not every one. The table lists about 160,000 clones, 60% to 80% of them singletons. Sequencing was done on a sample of PBMCs. The receptor set was obtained from a man aged 18 to 30 in good health and CMV-seropositive. The CDR3 runs from the conserved cysteine through the conserved F or W. Each record gives: clone size, D gene, V gene, J gene, CDR3 protein, CDR3 DNA. D genes are given only for firm matches. A row's size may be missing; if present it is once, few, many or a size class.

clone_size: NA; d_call: TRBD1; v_call: TRBV5-8; j_call: TRBJ1-1; cdr3_aa: CASSRTGNTEAFF; cdr3_nt: TGTGCCAGCAGCCGGACAGGGAACACTGAAGCTTTCTTT
clone_size: NA; d_call: NA; v_call: TRBV11-1; j_call: TRBJ1-6; cdr3_aa: CASSLPTVPPLHF; cdr3_nt: TGTGCCAGCAGCTTACCGACAGTTCCACCCCTCCACTTT
clone_size: NA; d_call: TRBD1; v_call: TRBV4-1; j_call: TRBJ1-4; cdr3_aa: CASSQGIRDRAGNEKLFF; cdr3_nt: TGCGCCAGCAGCCAAGGAATTAGGGACAGGGCCGGTAATGAAAAACTGTTTTTT
clone_size: NA; d_call: NA; v_call: TRBV7-9; j_call: TRBJ2-7; cdr3_aa: CASSFIGAYLHEQYF; cdr3_nt: TGTGCCAGCAGCTTTATTGGGGCCTACTTACACGAGCAGTACTTC
clone_size: NA; d_call: TRBD1; v_call: TRBV5-1; j_call: TRBJ1-2; cdr3_aa: CASSLEGGFWYGYTF; cdr3_nt: TGCGCCAGCAGCCTCGAAGGGGGCTTTTGGTATGGCTACACCTTC
clone_size: NA; d_call: TRBD2; v_call: TRBV27; j_call: TRBJ2-3; cdr3_aa: CASSFLLGLSAGVDTQYF; cdr3_nt: TGTGCCAGCAGTTTTCTTCTGGGGCTGTCTGCGGGAGTAGATACGCAGTATTTT
clone_size: NA; d_call: NA; v_call: TRBV27; j_call: TRBJ1-1; cdr3_aa: CASSLGPNTEAFF; cdr3_nt: TGTGCCAGCAGTCTGGGCCCGAACACTGAAGCTTTCTTT
clone_size: NA; d_call: TRBD1; v_call: TRBV6-5; j_call: TRBJ1-5; cdr3_aa: CASSRTTGRPQHF; cdr3_nt: TGTGCCAGCAGCAGGACGACAGGGCGGCCCCAGCATTTT
clone_size: few; d_call: NA; v_call: TRBV9; j_call: TRBJ2-1; cdr3_aa: CASSGRTRLYNEQFF; cdr3_nt: TGTGCCAGCAGCGGGCGGACAAGATTATACAATGAGCAGTTCTTC
clone_size: once; d_call: TRBD1; v_call: TRBV7-2; j_call: TRBJ2-3; cdr3_aa: CASSLAVGQGQDTQYF; cdr3_nt: TGTGCCAGCAGCTTGGCAGTCGGACAGGGTCAAGATACGCAGTATTTT
clone_size: NA; d_call: NA; v_call: TRBV19; j_call: TRBJ2-3; cdr3_aa: CASSTYHTDTQYF; cdr3_nt: TGTGCCAGTAGTACCTACCACACAGATACGCAGTATTTT
clone_size: few; d_call: TRBD1; v_call: TRBV9; j_call: TRBJ2-7; cdr3_aa: CASSVGQGVGEQYF; cdr3_nt: TGTGCCAGCAGCGTAGGACAGGGGGTTGGCGAGCAGTACTTC
clone_size: NA; d_call: TRBD2; v_call: TRBV6-4; j_call: TRBJ2-3; cdr3_aa: CASSVPRLAKSTDTQYF; cdr3_nt: TGTGCCAGCAGTGTTCCTCGACTAGCAAAGAGCACAGATACGCAGTATTTT
clone_size: once; d_call: TRBD1; v_call: TRBV9; j_call: TRBJ1-2; cdr3_aa: CASSVTTGSYGYTF; cdr3_nt: TGTGCCAGCAGCGTTACGACAGGGTCCTATGGCTACACCTTC
clone_size: NA; d_call: NA; v_call: TRBV10-2; j_call: TRBJ2-1; cdr3_aa: CASSETDYNEQFF; cdr3_nt: TGCGCCAGCAGTGAAACAGACTACAATGAGCAGTTCTTC
clone_size: NA; d_call: NA; v_call: TRBV6-1; j_call: TRBJ2-5; cdr3_aa: CASSTSSHETQYF; cdr3_nt: TGTGCCAGCAGTACTAGCTCCCACGAGACCCAGTACTTC
clone_size: NA; d_call: NA; v_call: TRBV4-1; j_call: TRBJ1-4; cdr3_aa: CASSPLGRRELKLFF; cdr3_nt: TGCGCCAGCAGCCCCCTTGGGAGGAGGGAGTTAAAACTGTTTTTT
clone_size: NA; d_call: NA; v_call: TRBV7-8; j_call: TRBJ2-7; cdr3_aa: CASSPNSGPKYEQYF; cdr3_nt: TGTGCCAGCAGCCCGAACAGCGGACCTAAGTACGAGCAGTACTTC
clone_size: NA; d_call: NA; v_call: TRBV5-4; j_call: TRBJ2-7; cdr3_aa: CASSPGGGPTYEQYF; cdr3_nt: TGTGCCAGCAGCCCCGGCGGGGGCCCCACCTACGAGCAGTACTTC
clone_size: NA; d_call: TRBD1; v_call: TRBV11-2; j_call: TRBJ2-1; cdr3_aa: CASSLEFLTGGRNEQFF; cdr3_nt: TGTGCCAGCAGCTTAGAGTTTTTAACAGGGGGCAGGAATGAGCAGTTCTTC
clone_size: NA; d_call: NA; v_call: TRBV5-4; j_call: TRBJ1-3; cdr3_aa: CASSPTGTGNTIYF; cdr3_nt: TGTGCCAGCAGCCCCACCGGGACAGGAAACACCATATATTTT
clone_size: NA; d_call: NA; v_call: TRBV7-9; j_call: TRBJ1-1; cdr3_aa: CASSHAILNTEAFF; cdr3_nt: TGTGCCAGCAGCCACGCGATATTGAACACTGAAGCTTTCTTT
clone_size: NA; d_call: NA; v_call: TRBV12-5; j_call: TRBJ1-1; cdr3_aa: CASGLPPDRMNTEAFF; cdr3_nt: TGTGCTAGTGGTTTGCCCCCGGACAGAATGAACACTGAAGCTTTCTTT
clone_size: few; d_call: TRBD2; v_call: TRBV19; j_call: TRBJ2-5; cdr3_aa: CASTRSPGLAGEETQYF; cdr3_nt: TGTGCCAGTACACGTAGTCCGGGACTAGCGGGAGAAGAGACCCAGTACTTC
clone_size: few; d_call: NA; v_call: TRBV2; j_call: TRBJ2-7; cdr3_aa: CFKQKAAYEQYF; cdr3_nt: TGTTTCAAGCAGAAGGCGGCATACGAGCAGTACTTC
clone_size: NA; d_call: TRBD1; v_call: TRBV10-3; j_call: TRBJ2-3; cdr3_aa: CAIRTDRGTDTQYF; cdr3_nt: TGTGCCATCAGGACGGACAGGGGCACAGATACGCAGTATTTT
clone_size: NA; d_call: TRBD1; v_call: TRBV4-3; j_call: TRBJ2-4; cdr3_aa: CASSPLLTGGNIQYF; cdr3_nt: TGCGCCAGCAGCCCACTCCTAACAGGGGGAAACATTCAGTACTTC
clone_size: NA; d_call: TRBD1; v_call: TRBV27; j_call: TRBJ2-7; cdr3_aa: CASSLFSIPGQGYHEQYF; cdr3_nt: TGTGCCAGCAGTTTATTTAGTATACCGGGACAGGGGTATCACGAGCAGTACTTC
clone_size: NA; d_call: NA; v_call: TRBV6-1; j_call: TRBJ1-2; cdr3_aa: CASSPDRGMGYGYTF; cdr3_nt: TGTGCCAGCAGCCCCGATCGAGGGATGGGTTATGGCTACACCTTC